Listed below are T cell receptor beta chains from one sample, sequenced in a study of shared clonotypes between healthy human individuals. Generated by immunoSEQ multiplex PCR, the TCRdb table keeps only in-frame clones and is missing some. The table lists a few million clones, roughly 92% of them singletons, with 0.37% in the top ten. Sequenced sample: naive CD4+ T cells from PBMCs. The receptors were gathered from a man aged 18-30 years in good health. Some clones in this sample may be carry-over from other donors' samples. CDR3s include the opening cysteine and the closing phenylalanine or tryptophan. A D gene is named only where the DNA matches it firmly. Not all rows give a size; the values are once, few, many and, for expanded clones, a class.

CSTTDFYEQYF TGCAGCACCACGGACTTCTACGAGCAGTACTTC - 11 TRBJ2-7 - TRBV29-1
CASSPPTPFSSTPSSGNTIYF TGTGCCAGCAGCCCCCCTACTCCGTTCTCTTCGACCCCTAGCTCTGGAAACACCATATATTTT - 21 TRBJ1-3 - TRBV4-2
CASSLTGGGETQYF TGTGCCAGCAGCCTGACTGGAGGGGGCGAGACCCAGTACTTC - 14 TRBJ2-5 - TRBV5-8
CASSFRAPGLNYEQYF TGTGCCAGCAGTTTCCGGGCGCCGGGACTAAACTACGAGCAGTACTTC TRBD2 16 TRBJ2-7 - TRBV27
CAGTPGQGYGYTF TGTGCCGGGACCCCGGGACAGGGGTATGGCTACACCTTC TRBD1 13 TRBJ1-2 - TRBV28
CASGPGQLSTDTQYF TGTGCTAGTGGTCCGGGACAGCTTAGCACAGATACGCAGTATTTT TRBD1 15 TRBJ2-3 - TRBV12-5
CAWSVAVGDTQYF TGTGCCTGGAGTGTCGCCGTGGGAGATACGCAGTATTTT - 13 TRBJ2-3 - TRBV30
CASSQTIQETQYF TGCGCCAGCAGCCAGACTATCCAAGAGACCCAGTACTTC - 13 TRBJ2-5 - TRBV4-1
CASSLGTINQPQHF TGTGCCAGCAGCTTAGGGACGATAAATCAGCCCCAGCATTTT - 14 TRBJ1-5 - TRBV7-8
CASSQRGQGGEKLFF TGCGCCAGCAGCCAAAGGGGCCAGGGAGGTGAAAAACTGTTTTTT - 15 TRBJ1-4 - TRBV4-1
CASSLVGQGSYEQYF TGTGCCAGCAGCTTGGTCGGACAGGGATCCTACGAGCAGTACTTC TRBD1 15 TRBJ2-7 - TRBV5-6
CASSIRVGGGNQPQHF TGTGCCAGTAGTATAAGGGTCGGAGGGGGCAATCAGCCCCAGCATTTT - 16 TRBJ1-5 - TRBV19
CSVARGRETQYF TGCAGCGTTGCTCGGGGTCGAGAGACCCAGTACTTC - 12 TRBJ2-5 - TRBV29-1
CASSDRPDSAQYF TGTGCCAGCAGTGACCGGCCGGATTCGGCGCAGTATTTT - 13 TRBJ2-3 - TRBV6-4
CASSLITDTQYF TGCGCCAGCAGCTTGATCACAGATACGCAGTATTTT - 12 TRBJ2-3 - TRBV5-1
CASSLGLAVSSYNEQFF TGTGCCAGCAGCTTAGGACTAGCGGTGAGCTCCTACAATGAGCAGTTCTTC TRBD2 17 TRBJ2-1 once TRBV5-4
CASSGDRTDTEAFF TGTGCCAGCAGCGGGGATAGGACGGACACTGAAGCTTTCTTT - 14 TRBJ1-1 few TRBV2
CASKDRGPATNEKLFF TGTGCCAGCAAGGACAGAGGGCCCGCAACTAATGAAAAACTGTTTTTT - 16 TRBJ1-4 - TRBV2
CASSPTRDRVYGYTF TGTGCCAGCAGCCCAACCCGGGACAGGGTCTATGGCTACACCTTC TRBD1 15 TRBJ1-2 - TRBV11-2
CASSLPGGPNTEAFF TGCGCCAGCAGCTTGCCCGGAGGACCGAACACTGAAGCTTTCTTT - 15 TRBJ1-1 - TRBV5-1
CAWSVRGGSNYGYTF TGTGCCTGGAGTGTACGAGGGGGCTCAAACTATGGCTACACCTTC TRBD1 15 TRBJ1-2 - TRBV30
CASSVTPRGTEAFF TGTGCCAGCAGCGTAACTCCACGTGGCACTGAAGCTTTCTTT - 14 TRBJ1-1 - TRBV9
CASSSLSGTGERIGELFF TGTGCCAGCAGCTCCCTCTCGGGGACAGGGGAACGGATCGGGGAGCTGTTTTTT TRBD1 18 TRBJ2-2 - TRBV11-3
CASRGVGGNTGELFF TGCGCCAGCAGAGGTGTCGGGGGGAACACCGGGGAGCTGTTTTTT - 15 TRBJ2-2 - TRBV5-1
CASRGVTSLYGYTF TGTGCCAGCAGAGGTGTCACCTCCCTCTATGGCTACACCTTC - 14 TRBJ1-2 - TRBV2
CASGKPGQVGEQYF TGTGCCAGCGGAAAACCGGGACAAGTGGGAGAGCAGTACTTC - 14 TRBJ2-7 - TRBV28
CASSFRGVGNTIYF TGTGCCAGCAGCTTCAGAGGGGTAGGAAACACCATATATTTT - 14 TRBJ1-3 - TRBV7-2
CAWSFGSQQETQYF TGTGCCTGGAGTTTCGGCAGTCAGCAAGAGACCCAGTACTTC - 14 TRBJ2-5 - TRBV30
CASSANSYEQYF TGTGCCAGCAGTGCCAACTCCTACGAGCAGTACTTC - 12 TRBJ2-7 - TRBV6-5
CASSLGGTSNTGELFF TGCGCCAGCAGCTTGGGGGGGACTTCGAACACCGGGGAGCTGTTTTTT - 16 TRBJ2-2 - TRBV5-1
CASSQDRKEPNTEAFF TGTGCCAGCAGCCAAGATCGAAAGGAGCCGAACACTGAAGCTTTCTTT - 16 TRBJ1-1 - TRBV14
CAWSVGTGGRRRGNEKLFF TGTGCCTGGAGTGTAGGGACAGGGGGACGAAGGAGGGGAAATGAAAAACTGTTTTTT TRBD1 19 TRBJ1-4 - TRBV30
CASSGTFPWGYTF TGTGCCAGCAGCGGGACATTCCCCTGGGGCTACACCTTC - 13 TRBJ1-2 - TRBV11-2
CATSRVAGGSYEQYF TGTGCCACCAGCAGAGTAGCTGGCGGCTCCTACGAGCAGTACTTC - 15 TRBJ2-7 - TRBV15
CAWRSSGTSPNNEQFF TGTGCCTGGAGGAGTTCCGGGACTAGTCCCAACAATGAGCAGTTCTTC TRBD2 16 TRBJ2-1 - TRBV30
CASHRGGFNEKLFF TGTGCCAGCCATCGCGGGGGGTTTAATGAAAAACTGTTTTTT - 14 TRBJ1-4 - TRBV28
CASSLDGEANYGYTF TGTGCCAGCAGTTTAGATGGGGAGGCTAACTATGGCTACACCTTC - 15 TRBJ1-2 - TRBV28